A single sample is the source of the 22 T cell receptor beta chains below, sequenced in a study of T cell responses to AZD1222 COVID-19 vaccine. Here immunoSEQ multiplex PCR was the method, and the copy in TCRdb shows in-frame clones only, minus some. The sample lists 120,000 or so clones, around 87% occurring once. The sequencing used peripheral blood, collected on day 0 of AZD1222 vaccination. The source of these receptors is an adult in good health.

The chain links TRBV7-2 to TRBJ2-7; 9 bases are shared with TRBD1. The CDR3 totals 14 residues. Looked up from germline, CDR1 is SGHTA and CDR2 is FQGNSA. V dropped 5 bases and J dropped 1; count of bases not matched to a gene: 3. The CDR3 DNA is TGTGCCAGCAGCGAGGACAGGGGATCCTACGAGCAGTACTTC. Translation: CASSEDRGSYEQYF.

The rearrangement links TRBV2 to TRBJ1-6, with D unresolved. The CDR3 extends over 12 amino acids. Between the trimmed V and J ends, which lost 9 bases and 6 bases, there was a span of 9 bases. Germline V lookup: CDR1 SNHLY, CDR2 FYNNEI. The CDR3 loop reads CASRESNSPLHF. The CDR3 DNA follows: TGTGCCAGTCGGGAGAGTAATTCACCCCTCCACTTT.

The chain has TRBV28 and TRBJ1-2, with D possibly TRBD1 on 6 matching bases. CDR1 and CDR2 from the germline V gene are MDHEN and SYDVKM. The CDR3 spans 13 residues. V dropped 4 bases and J dropped 8 bases, with 14 bases sitting between them. The CDR3 nucleotides read TGTGCCAGCAGTTCGGGCAGGGGACCGGGCTACACCTTC. Its translation: CASSSGRGPGYTF.

This sequence joins TRBV28 and TRBJ1-2; D is possibly TRBD1 (5 bases). V was shortened by 6 bases and J by 5 bases, with 13 bases between the two germline ends. CDR3 length: 13 amino acids. Germline V gene sequence: CDR1 MDHEN, CDR2 SYDVKM. The CDR3: CASSRTGEYGYTF. In DNA form, the CDR3 reads TGTGCCAGCAGCCGGACGGGGGAATATGGCTACACCTTC.

V and J are TRBV30 and TRBJ1-2, with D perhaps TRBD1 (5 bases). The CDR3 sequence is 13 residues long. Germline V CDR1 and CDR2: GTSNPN, SVGIG (reference sequence). V was cut by 0 bases and J by 4 bases, with 9 bases left in between. CDR3 bases: TGTGCCTGGAGTGTACAGGCTTCCTATGGCTACACCTTC. This codes for CAWSVQASYGYTF. Filled out from reference TRBV30 and TRBJ1-2, the complete variable domain reads SQTIHQWPATLVQPVGSPLSLECTVEGTSNPNLYWYRQAAGRGLQLLFYSVGIGQISSEVPQNLSASRPQDRQFILSSKKLLLSDSGFYLCAWSVQASYGYTFGSGTRLTVV.

The V call is TRBV28, the J call TRBJ1-5; D is undetermined. CDR3 length equals 14 residues. Germline CDR1 and CDR2: MDHEN and SYDVKM. Trimming cost V 6 bases and J 0 bases, with 9 bases left between them. The DNA of the CDR3 is TGTGCCAGCAGCTTCCCTTATAGCAATCAGCCCCAGCATTTT. Protein: CASSFPYSNQPQHF.

The chain is built from TRBV5-6 and TRBJ1-3; D unclear. CDR1 and CDR2 from the germline V gene are SGHDT and YYEEEE. The ends were cut back, 4 bases at V and 0 bases at J, with 8 bases in the middle. The CDR3 totals 14 residues. The CDR3 DNA is TGTGCCAGCAGCCAGATGAACTCTGGAAACACCATATATTTT. This codes for CASSQMNSGNTIYF.

V is TRBV2 and J is TRBJ2-5, with TRBD2 matching over 11 bases. The CDR3 is 14 residues long. The germline gives CDR1 SNHLY, CDR2 FYNNEI. Germline trimming cut 7 bases from V and 5 bases from J; bases unmatched to any gene: 6. The DNA of the CDR3 is TGTGCCAGCATGGCCCCTAGCGGGGGGGAGACCCAGTACTTC. This gives the protein CASMAPSGGETQYF.

On this clone itself: The limits of the CDR3 on the DNA are not certain, so only TCRdb's listed CDR3 is given. The chain combines TRBV6-5 with TRBJ1-1. The CDR3 is 13 amino acids in total, end residues counted. Germline V lookup: CDR1 MNHEY, CDR2 SVGAGI. The CDR3 spells CASNSGPAAEAFF.

This clone came up once. This chain joins TRBV7-9 and TRBJ1-1; D not certain. V was trimmed by 5 bases and J by 5 bases, leaving 9 bases between them. The CDR3 sequence is 12 residues long. The V gene's germline CDR1 is SEHNR and CDR2 FQNEAQ (reference sequence). The CDR3 here is CASSHRRTEAFF. CDR3 coding DNA: TGTGCCAGCAGCCATCGAAGAACTGAAGCTTTCTTT.

The chain uses TRBV13 and TRBJ1-3; D is unresolved. CDR1 is PRHDT and CDR2 is FYEKMQ in the germline V gene (reference sequence). The CDR3 runs to 16 residues. Trimming removed 2 bases from V and 0 bases from J, with 11 bases in between. The CDR3 loop reads CASSLKLPSSGNTIYF. The CDR3 DNA follows: TGTGCCAGCAGCTTAAAACTCCCGTCCTCTGGAAACACCATATATTTT.

The chain uses TRBV29-1 and TRBJ2-7; possibly TRBD2 for D (5 bases). The CDR3 consists of 13 residues. Trimming pared 2 bases from V and 4 bases from J, leaving 12 bases between. The V gene's germline CDR1 is SQVTM and CDR2 ANQGSEA. The CDR3 coding sequence is TGCAGCGTTGAATCTCGGGGAGATTACGAGCAGTACTTC. Translated, it gives CSVESRGDYEQYF.

This clone was seen once. The CDR3 bases are TGTGCCACCTCAGCAGCTGGGGAGGCTTACAATGAGCAGTTCTTC. It encodes CATSAAGEAYNEQFF. The chain uses TRBV24-1 and TRBJ2-1; possible D gene TRBD2, 6 bases. Germline assignment: CDR1 KGHDR and CDR2 SFDVKD. The V gene lost 9 bases and the J gene lost 4 bases, with 18 bases spanning the gap. There are 15 residues in the CDR3.

The gene calls are TRBV12-3 or TRBV12-4 and TRBJ1-2; TRBD1 agrees at 7 bases. The CDR3 totals 13 residues. V dropped 5 bases and J dropped 10; count of bases not matched to a gene: 10. CDR3 sequence: CASSPTSGGDYTF. Here the CDR3 DNA reads TGTGCCAGCAGTCCAACTTCAGGGGGGGACTACACCTTC.

This chain connects TRBV6-5 to TRBJ1-2; the D gene is possibly TRBD1 (5 bases). The germline gives CDR1 MNHEY, CDR2 SVGAGI. The CDR3 runs to 13 residues. The V end was cut by 5 bases, the J end by 1 base, with 8 bases between. CDR3 region: CASSLDSNYGYTF. The CDR3 region has the DNA TGTGCCAGCAGTCTAGACAGTAACTATGGCTACACCTTC.

This clone was found once. The chain has TRBV28 and TRBJ2-7; 9 nucleotides line up with TRBD1. The J segment lost 0 bases and the V segment lost 6 bases, leaving 6 bases of the junction unmatched. The germline gives CDR1 MDHEN, CDR2 SYDVKM. This CDR3 spans 15 amino acids. CDR3 amino acids: CASSPDRGTSYEQYF. For the CDR3, the DNA is TGTGCCAGCAGCCCAGACAGGGGGACCTCCTACGAGCAGTACTTC.

The chain links TRBV19 to TRBJ2-7, with TRBD1 matching over 7 bases. Germline loops: CDR1 LNHDA, CDR2 SQIVND (reference sequence). J gave up 1 base and V 5 bases, and 8 bases lay outside the gene matches. CDR3 length: 15 residues. CDR3 sequence reads: CASSPGRTGSYEQYF. CDR3 bases: TGTGCCAGTAGTCCCGGCCGGACAGGATCCTACGAGCAGTACTTC.

V and J are TRBV7-9 and TRBJ2-7, with 7 positions matching TRBD1. This CDR3 is built from 14 residues. Germline assignment: CDR1 SEHNR and CDR2 FQNEAQ (reference sequence). Germline trimming cut 2 bases from V and 4 bases from J; bases unmatched to any gene: 5. As DNA, the CDR3 is TGTGCCAGCAGCTTATCGGGCAGGGGGTACGAGCAGTACTTC. It yields the protein CASSLSGRGYEQYF.

V and J are TRBV7-9 and TRBJ1-1; 9 nucleotides line up with TRBD1. With V trimmed by 6 bases and J by 4 bases, 6 bases remained unmatched. Germline loops: CDR1 SEHNR, CDR2 FQNEAQ (reference sequence). There are 14 residues in the CDR3. The CDR3 protein is CASSQLTGGTEAFF. The CDR3 region has the DNA TGTGCCAGCAGTCAGCTGACAGGGGGCACTGAAGCTTTCTTT.

The chain couples TRBV19 to TRBJ1-1; D gene uncertain. The CDR3 extends over 12 amino acids. V gave up 11 bases and J gave up 4 bases, with 14 bases separating them. The germline V gene encodes CDR1 LNHDA and CDR2 SQIVND (reference sequence). CDR3 region: CAATTGGTEAFF. The CDR3 DNA sequence: TGTGCCGCGACAACGGGTGGCACTGAAGCTTTCTTT.

This chain connects TRBV2 to TRBJ1-1; unclear D gene. The CDR3 runs to 13 residues. CDR1 is SNHLY, CDR2 FYNNEI, per germline. Trimming pared 5 bases from V and 1 base from J, leaving 8 bases between. In nucleotides, the CDR3 is TGTGCCAGCAGTTCGTCCGGGAACACTGAAGCTTTCTTT. It is translated as CASSSSGNTEAFF.

The chain links TRBV28 to TRBJ1-2; no reliable D call. Germline values: CDR1 MDHEN, CDR2 SYDVKM. Deletions cut 6 bases from V and 2 bases from J, with 13 bases between. The CDR3 extends over 14 amino acids. CDR3 residues: CASRPSDGNYGYTF. As DNA, the CDR3 is TGTGCCAGCAGACCCTCGGACGGAAACTATGGCTACACCTTC.